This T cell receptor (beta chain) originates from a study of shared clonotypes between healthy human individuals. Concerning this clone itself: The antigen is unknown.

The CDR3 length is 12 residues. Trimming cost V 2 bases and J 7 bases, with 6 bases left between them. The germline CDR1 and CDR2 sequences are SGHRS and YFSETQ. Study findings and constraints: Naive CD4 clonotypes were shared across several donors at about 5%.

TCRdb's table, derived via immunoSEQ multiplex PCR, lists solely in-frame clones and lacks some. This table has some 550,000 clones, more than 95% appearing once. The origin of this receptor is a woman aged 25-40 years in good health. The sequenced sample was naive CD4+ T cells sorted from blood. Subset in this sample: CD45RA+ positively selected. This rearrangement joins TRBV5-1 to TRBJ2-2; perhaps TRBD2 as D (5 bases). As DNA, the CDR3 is TGCGCCAGCAGCTTCGAGGGCGGGGAGCTGTTTTTT. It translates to CASSFEGGELFF. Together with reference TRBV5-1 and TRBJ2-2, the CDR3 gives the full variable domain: KAGVTQTPRYLIKTRGQQVTLSCSPISGHRSVSWYQQTPGQGLQFLFEYFSETQRNKGNFPGRFSGRQFSNSRSEMNVSTLELGDSALYLCASSFEGGELFFGEGSRLTVL.